Listed here are 13 T cell receptor beta chains from one sample, sequenced in a study of blood T cell repertoires in COVID-19. This table comes from immunoSEQ multiplex PCR, and its TCRdb copy is limited to in-frame clones, with some not included. This table has around 200,000 clones, 85% appearing once. Sequencing used PBMCs or T cells enriched from blood (not recorded which). Receptor source: a man aged 40-55 years who had recovered from COVID-19.

The V call is TRBV6-4, the J call TRBJ2-1; D call uncertain. The CDR3 totals 14 residues. V lost 0 bases and J lost 8, with 11 bases in between. Germline loops: CDR1 MRHNA, CDR2 SNTAGT. The CDR3 DNA sequence: TGTGCCAGCAGTGACTCGAGTTTCATCGATGAGCAGTTCTTC. Translated, it gives CASSDSSFIDEQFF.

This clone was seen a single time. This rearrangement joins TRBV28 to TRBJ2-5, with a possible D match to TRBD2 (7 bases). The CDR3 totals 14 residues. Looked up from germline, CDR1 is MDHEN and CDR2 is SYDVKM. V lost 6 bases to trimming and J lost 2 bases, with 13 bases between them. The CDR3 coding sequence is TGTGCCAGCAGCCCCGCGGGGGCTCAAGAGACCCAGTACTTC. Protein sequence: CASSPAGAQETQYF.

The genes are TRBV5-1 and TRBJ2-7; D is perhaps TRBD2 (5 bases). Germline CDR1 and CDR2: SGHRS and YFSETQ. Trimming removed 0 bases from V and 2 bases from J, with 6 bases in between. The CDR3 is made up of 13 amino acids. The CDR3 spells CASSLDGAYEQYF. For the CDR3, the DNA is TGCGCCAGCAGCTTGGACGGGGCCTACGAGCAGTACTTC.

The chain has TRBV19 and TRBJ1-1, with D possibly TRBD1 on 5 matching bases. The CDR3 covers 15 residues. Germline loops: CDR1 LNHDA, CDR2 SQIVND (reference sequence). V lost 1 base to trimming and J lost 4 bases, with 13 bases between them. The CDR3 nucleotides read TGTGCCAGTAGTATAGGTTGGGGGGGGACCACTGAAGCTTTCTTT. It specifies CASSIGWGGTTEAFF.

The chain recombines TRBV3-1 (or the pseudogene TRBV3-2) with TRBJ2-3; 7 nucleotides agree with TRBD1. V shed 6 bases, J shed 4 bases, and the junction held 10 bases outside the gene matches. Germline CDR1 and CDR2: LGHDT and YNNKEL (reference sequence). This CDR3 has 15 residues. The CDR3 spells CASSPGQLGSDTQYF. The CDR3 coding sequence is TGTGCCAGCAGTCCGGGACAGCTTGGTTCAGATACGCAGTATTTT.

The genes are TRBV27 and TRBJ1-2; a possible D gene is TRBD1 (6 bases). Trimming cost V 6 bases and J 4 bases, with 12 bases left between them. This CDR3 spans 13 amino acids. Germline loops: CDR1 MNHEY, CDR2 SMNVEV (reference sequence). CDR3 sequence (DNA): TGTGCCAGCAGCCGGGGAGGGGGCTATGGCTACACCTTC. It yields the protein CASSRGGGYGYTF.

Within the sample, this clone is medium-sized. J is TRBJ2-1 and V is TRBV16; D gene uncertain. The CDR3 sequence is 14 residues long. V gave up 0 bases and J gave up 5 bases, with 8 bases separating them. Germline-derived CDR1 and CDR2 are KGHSY and FQNENV. The CDR3 DNA reads as TGTGCCAGCAGCCAATCGATCTACGACAATGAGCAGTTCTTC. It yields the protein CASSQSIYDNEQFF.

This chain connects TRBV19 to TRBJ1-4; D gene unclear. The V end lost 0 bases, the J end lost 7 bases, and 6 bases lay between the germline ends. The length of the CDR3 is 13 residues. The germline CDR1 and CDR2 sequences are LNHDA and SQIVND (reference sequence). CDR3 loop: CASSIDRGEKLFF. The CDR3 nucleotides are TGTGCCAGTAGTATAGATCGAGGTGAAAAACTGTTTTTT.

The J gene is TRBJ1-2, the V gene TRBV19, with 12 nucleotides matching TRBD1. Germline trimming cut 6 bases from V and 3 bases from J; bases unmatched to any gene: 8. This CDR3 has 16 amino acids. CDR1 is LNHDA and CDR2 is SQIVND in the germline V gene (reference sequence). The CDR3 bases are TGTGCCAGTAGCTCCGGGACAGGGGGCCTCTACTATGGCTACACCTTC. This sequence encodes CASSSGTGGLYYGYTF.

The chain joins TRBV2 to TRBJ2-5, with TRBD2 identical over 7 bases. Germline CDR1 reads SNHLY; CDR2 reads FYNNEI. The CDR3 sequence is 14 residues long. V was clipped by 9 bases and J by 1 base; unmatched bases: 8. The CDR3 here is CASSSGGGQETQYF. For the CDR3, the DNA is TGTGCCAGTTCCTCGGGGGGAGGCCAAGAGACCCAGTACTTC.

This clone showed up just once. This chain connects TRBV6-1 to TRBJ1-5; D not certain. The germline V gene has CDR1 MNHNS and CDR2 SASEGT. The CDR3 runs 14 residues. V lost 2 bases and J lost 4, with 9 bases in between. For the CDR3, the DNA is TGTGCCAGCAGTGAACCAGGTCCAAATCAGCCCCAGCATTTT. Translating gives CASSEPGPNQPQHF.

The chain combines TRBV7-9 with TRBJ1-1; 7 bases are shared with TRBD1. The CDR3 runs to 14 residues. J gave up 6 bases and V 4 bases, and 8 bases lay outside the gene matches. Germline CDR1 and CDR2: SEHNR and FQNEAQ (reference sequence). CDR3 region: CASSSRPQGAEAFF. The DNA of the CDR3 is TGTGCCAGCAGCTCGAGACCCCAGGGGGCTGAAGCTTTCTTT. The full variable domain, rest sourced from reference TRBV7-9 and TRBJ1-1, is DTGVSQNPRHKITKRGQNVTFRCDPISEHNRLYWYRQTLGQGPEFLTYFQNEAQLEKSRLLSDRFSAERPKGSFSTLEIQRTEQGDSAMYLCASSSRPQGAEAFFGQGTRLTVV.

This clone has only a few counts. The genes are TRBV15 and TRBJ1-4; TRBD1 aligns across 10 bases. Germline assignment: CDR1 LNHNV and CDR2 YYDKDF (reference sequence). This CDR3 region has 15 residues. Germline trimming cut 4 bases from V and 7 bases from J; bases unmatched to any gene: 6. DNA for the CDR3: TGTGCCACCAGCACGGGAGGGGACAGGGGTGAAAAACTGTTTTTT. Translated: CATSTGGDRGEKLFF.